These 18 T cell receptor beta chains originate from one sample sequenced in a study of cytomegalovirus exposure and HLA in healthy donors. 60 Vbeta and 13 Jbeta primers were used in PCR. Method: immunoSEQ multiplex PCR; TCRdb's copy keeps in-frame clones and lacks some. The sample shows some 170,000 clones, roughly 72% of them seen only once. Sequencing was done on a sample of PBMCs. The receptors stem from a woman between 40 and 50 years old in good health and CMV-seronegative.

The chain uses TRBV15 and TRBJ2-3; no firm D call. Trimming took off 0 bases at V and 6 bases at J, with 7 bases between the two ends. The CDR3 runs 13 residues. The V gene's germline CDR1 is LNHNV and CDR2 YYDKDF (reference sequence). The CDR3 bases are TGTGCCACCAGCAGAGACCTAGTGGATACGCAGTATTTT. This sequence encodes CATSRDLVDTQYF.

The chain combines TRBV19 with TRBJ2-7; a possible D gene is TRBD1 (5 bases). This CDR3 has 15 amino acids. Germline-derived CDR1 and CDR2 are LNHDA and SQIVND (reference sequence). Trimming left V 3 bases short and J 4 bases short, with 16 bases between. CDR3 in DNA: TGTGCCAGTAGTATTTGGACACCCTCCACTTACGAGCAGTACTTC. Residues: CASSIWTPSTYEQYF. Combining the CDR3 with reference TRBV19 and TRBJ2-7 gives the whole variable domain DGGITQSPKYLFRKEGQNVTLSCEQNLNHDAMYWYRQDPGQGLRLIYYSQIVNDFQKGDIAEGYSVSREKKESFPLTVTSAQKNPTAFYLCASSIWTPSTYEQYFGPGTRLTVT.

The chain links TRBV30 to TRBJ2-7; 8 nucleotides agree with TRBD1. The V segment lost 3 bases and the J segment 6 bases; nucleotides outside the gene matches: 10. The CDR3 length is 14 residues. CDR1 and CDR2 (germline): GTSNPN, SVGIG (reference sequence). CDR3 loop: CAWRDFRGQSEQYF. The CDR3 DNA sequence: TGTGCCTGGAGAGATTTCAGGGGGCAGAGCGAGCAGTACTTC.

This clone was counted only a few times. The chain's CDR3 is CASSQGSYEQYF. CDR3 coding DNA: TGTGCCAGCAGCCAGGGCTCCTACGAGCAGTACTTC. V and J are TRBV5-6 and TRBJ2-7, with D tentatively TRBD1 (5 bases). CDR3 length: 12 amino acids. The germline V gene encodes CDR1 SGHDT and CDR2 YYEEEE. The V gene lost 4 bases and the J gene lost 0 bases, with 5 bases spanning the gap.

The CDR3 here is CATSRDLEREDYEQYF. The CDR3 bases are TGTGCCACCAGCAGAGATCTCGAGCGGGAGGACTACGAGCAGTACTTC. The gene calls are TRBV15 and TRBJ2-7; 9 bases fit TRBD2. This CDR3 has 16 residues. The junction had 6 bases not matched to a gene; V was cut back by 0 bases and J by 3 bases. The germline gives CDR1 LNHNV, CDR2 YYDKDF (reference sequence).

The V and J genes are TRBV27 and TRBJ2-5, with 10 bases identical to TRBD2. Losses at the gene ends were 5 bases for V and 4 bases for J; bases not matched to a gene: 4. Germline CDR1 MNHEY, CDR2 SMNVEV (reference sequence). There are 14 residues in the CDR3. The CDR3 loop reads CASSTSSGRETQYF. The CDR3 nucleotides read TGTGCCAGCAGTACCTCTAGCGGGAGAGAGACCCAGTACTTC.

The rearrangement joins TRBV18 to TRBJ1-1; no clear D. CDR1 is KGHSH and CDR2 is LQKENI in the germline V gene. The germline V and J ends were trimmed by 4 bases and 4 bases, with 10 bases remaining between them. This CDR3 region has 13 residues. CDR3: CASSRVEGTEAFF. CDR3 in DNA: TGTGCCAGCTCACGGGTGGAGGGCACTGAAGCTTTCTTT.

The V call is TRBV7-9, the J call TRBJ2-6; no clear D gene. The CDR3 covers 16 residues. Between the trimmed V and J ends, which lost 7 bases and 0 bases, there was a span of 13 bases. CDR1 and CDR2 from the germline V gene are SEHNR and FQNEAQ (reference sequence). The CDR3 protein is CASTSTTFSGANVLTF. The CDR3 region has the DNA TGTGCCAGCACCTCGACAACTTTCTCTGGGGCCAACGTCCTGACTTTC. Full variable domain (outside the CDR3, taken from reference TRBV7-9 and TRBJ2-6): DTGVSQNPRHKITKRGQNVTFRCDPISEHNRLYWYRQTLGQGPEFLTYFQNEAQLEKSRLLSDRFSAERPKGSFSTLEIQRTEQGDSAMYLCASTSTTFSGANVLTFGAGSRLTVL.

The chain links TRBV5-6 to TRBJ2-5; 7 bases match TRBD1. J lost 5 bases, V lost 3 bases, and 4 bases had no gene match. Looked up from germline, CDR1 is SGHDT and CDR2 is YYEEEE. This CDR3 has 13 amino acids. CDR3 nucleotides: TGTGCCAGCAGCTCCACAGGGGTGGAGACCCAGTACTTC. It specifies CASSSTGVETQYF.

This chain links TRBV7-9 with TRBJ2-1; 7 bases agree with TRBD2. Germline V gene sequence: CDR1 SEHNR, CDR2 FQNEAQ (reference sequence). This CDR3 is 14 amino acids long. J gave up 6 bases and V 7 bases, and 9 bases lay outside the gene matches. The CDR3 DNA follows: TGTGCCAGCATGGACATGCGGGAGCTCAATGAGCAGTTCTTC. This encodes CASMDMRELNEQFF.

The chain employs TRBV7-3 and TRBJ2-5, with D tentatively TRBD1 (6 bases). The germline CDR1 and CDR2 sequences are SGHTA and FQGTGA. Deletions cut 8 bases from V and 0 bases from J, with 16 bases between. This CDR3 is built from 15 residues. CDR3 in amino acids: CASAPGDVDQETQYF. DNA of the CDR3: TGTGCCAGCGCCCCAGGGGACGTGGACCAAGAGACCCAGTACTTC.

This clone was counted only a few times. The chain combines TRBV9 with TRBJ2-1; 7 bases fit TRBD2. The CDR3 has 16 amino acids. Germline values: CDR1 SGDLS, CDR2 YYNGEE. With 1 base clipped from V and 2 bases from J, the junction kept 6 bases outside the gene matches. The CDR3 sequence is CASSVMGREPYNEQFF. The CDR3 bases are TGTGCCAGCAGCGTAATGGGGAGGGAGCCCTACAATGAGCAGTTCTTC.

This chain joins TRBV18 and TRBJ2-7; D is unresolved. The V gene lost 3 bases and the J gene lost 4 bases, with 7 bases spanning the gap. The CDR3 length is 12 residues. CDR1 is KGHSH, CDR2 LQKENI, per germline. CDR3 in DNA: TGTGCCAGCTCACCCACGGAGTACGAGCAGTACTTC. The encoded protein is CASSPTEYEQYF.

The chain links TRBV6-1 to TRBJ2-5; D ambiguous. Per the germline V gene, CDR1 is MNHNS and CDR2 is SASEGT. With 5 bases removed from V and 11 bases from J, the gap between germline ends came to 9 bases. CDR3 size: 10 residues. This CDR3 reads CASSSKEQYF. The DNA of the CDR3 is TGTGCCAGCAGTTCTAAGGAGCAGTACTTC.

V gene TRBV30 combines with J gene TRBJ2-1, with D maybe TRBD2 (5 bases). Per the germline V gene, CDR1 is GTSNPN and CDR2 is SVGIG (reference sequence). The ends were cut back, 1 base at V and 0 bases at J, with 10 bases in the middle. The CDR3 has 15 amino acids. CDR3 region: CAWSGLGSSYNEQFF. In DNA, the CDR3 is TGTGCCTGGAGTGGGCTTGGGAGCTCCTACAATGAGCAGTTCTTC.

As to this clone: Other nucleotide sequences from this sample produce the same CDR3. The chain has TRBV28 and TRBJ1-1; D not resolved. V gave up 7 bases and J gave up 5 bases, with 14 bases separating them. Germline CDR1 and CDR2: MDHEN and SYDVKM. This CDR3 has 13 residues. The CDR3 loop is CASNSGLDTEAFF. The CDR3 DNA is TGTGCCAGCAACAGCGGTTTAGATACTGAAGCTTTCTTT. The whole variable domain, filled in from reference TRBV28 and TRBJ1-1, reads DVKVTQSSRYLVKRTGEKVFLECVQDMDHENMFWYRQDPGLGLRLIYFSYDVKMKEKGDIPEGYSVSREKKERFSLILESASTNQTSMYLCASNSGLDTEAFFGQGTRLTVV.

V usage is TRBV13 and J usage is TRBJ2-1; D is undetermined. V gave up 6 bases and J gave up 5 bases, with 11 bases separating them. Germline V CDR1 and CDR2: PRHDT, FYEKMQ (reference sequence). The CDR3 is 13 amino acids. The CDR3 is CASRRLENNEQFF. CDR3 nucleotides: TGTGCCAGCAGGAGGCTAGAGAACAATGAGCAGTTCTTC.

The table lists this clone with a few counts. The chain is built from TRBV5-1 and TRBJ1-1; no definite D call. Germline V gives CDR1 SGHRS, CDR2 YFSETQ. This CDR3 is 14 amino acids long. The V gene lost 0 bases and the J gene lost 5 bases, with 11 bases spanning the gap. CDR3 bases: TGCGCCAGCAGCTTGGAAGCTCGAGGTACTGAAGCTTTCTTT. Its translation: CASSLEARGTEAFF. Together with reference TRBV5-1 and TRBJ1-1, the CDR3 gives the full variable domain: KAGVTQTPRYLIKTRGQQVTLSCSPISGHRSVSWYQQTPGQGLQFLFEYFSETQRNKGNFPGRFSGRQFSNSRSEMNVSTLELGDSALYLCASSLEARGTEAFFGQGTRLTVV.